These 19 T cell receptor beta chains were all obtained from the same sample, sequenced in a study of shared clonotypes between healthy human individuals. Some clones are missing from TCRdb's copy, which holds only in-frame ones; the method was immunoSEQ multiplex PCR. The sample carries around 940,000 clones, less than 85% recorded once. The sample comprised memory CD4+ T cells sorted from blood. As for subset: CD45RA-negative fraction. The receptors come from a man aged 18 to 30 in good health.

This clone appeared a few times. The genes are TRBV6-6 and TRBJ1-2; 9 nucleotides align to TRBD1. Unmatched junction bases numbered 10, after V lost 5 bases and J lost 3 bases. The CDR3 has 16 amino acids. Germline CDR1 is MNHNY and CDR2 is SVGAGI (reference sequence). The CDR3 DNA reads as TGTGCCAGCAGTCATCAACCGGGACAGGGTGACTATGGCTACACCTTC. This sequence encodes CASSHQPGQGDYGYTF.

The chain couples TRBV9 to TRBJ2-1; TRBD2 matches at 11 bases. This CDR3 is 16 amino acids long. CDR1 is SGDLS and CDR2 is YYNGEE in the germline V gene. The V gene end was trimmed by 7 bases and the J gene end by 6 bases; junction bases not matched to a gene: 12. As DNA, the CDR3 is TGTGCCAGCCGCGGACTAGCGGGCCGAACGGCCAATGAGCAGTTCTTC. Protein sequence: CASRGLAGRTANEQFF.

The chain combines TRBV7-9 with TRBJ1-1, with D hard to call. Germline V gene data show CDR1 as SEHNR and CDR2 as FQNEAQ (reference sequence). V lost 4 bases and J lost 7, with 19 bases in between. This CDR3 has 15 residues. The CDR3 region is CASSSLSRTASEAFF. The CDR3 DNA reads TGTGCCAGCAGCTCCCTATCCAGGACGGCTAGTGAAGCTTTCTTT.

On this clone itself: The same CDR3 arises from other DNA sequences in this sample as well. DNA of the CDR3: TGTGCCAGCAGTTTAGCGGGGGGGTTCCAAGAGACCCAGTACTTC. Amino acid sequence: CASSLAGGFQETQYF. V gene TRBV28 combines with J gene TRBJ2-5, with TRBD2 matching over 9 bases. The CDR3 contains 15 residues. V dropped 2 bases and J dropped 1; count of bases not matched to a gene: 2. CDR1 is MDHEN and CDR2 is SYDVKM in the germline V gene.

CDR3: CASSHLNSYEQYF. The CDR3 nucleotides read TGTGCCAGCAGCCACCTCAATTCATACGAGCAGTACTTC. The chain combines TRBV11-2 with TRBJ2-7, with D unclear. This CDR3 spans 13 amino acids. Germline V gene sequence: CDR1 SGHAT, CDR2 FQNNGV. The V end lost 5 bases, the J end lost 4 bases, and 12 bases lay between the germline ends.

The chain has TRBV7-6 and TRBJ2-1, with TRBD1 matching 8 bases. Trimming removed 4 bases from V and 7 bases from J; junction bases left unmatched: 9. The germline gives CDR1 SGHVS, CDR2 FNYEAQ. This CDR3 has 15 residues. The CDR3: CASSSGQGSGNEQFF. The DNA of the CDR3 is TGTGCCAGCAGCTCAGGACAGGGCTCGGGTAATGAGCAGTTCTTC.

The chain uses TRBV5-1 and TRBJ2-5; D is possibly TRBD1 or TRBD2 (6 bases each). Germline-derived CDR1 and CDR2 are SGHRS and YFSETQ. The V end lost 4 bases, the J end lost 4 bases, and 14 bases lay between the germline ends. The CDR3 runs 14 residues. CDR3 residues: CASSAAGGAETQYF. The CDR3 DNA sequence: TGCGCCAGCAGCGCCGCCGGGGGCGCAGAGACCCAGTACTTC.

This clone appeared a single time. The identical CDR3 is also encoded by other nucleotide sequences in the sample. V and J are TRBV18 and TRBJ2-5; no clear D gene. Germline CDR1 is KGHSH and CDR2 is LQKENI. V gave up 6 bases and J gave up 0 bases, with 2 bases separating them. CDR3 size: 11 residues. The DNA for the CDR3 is TGTGCCAGCTCGTACCAAGAGACCCAGTACTTC. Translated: CASSYQETQYF.

CDR3 protein: CASSPRASSDTGELFF. In DNA form, the CDR3 reads TGTGCCAGCAGCCCAAGGGCTAGTAGCGACACCGGGGAGCTGTTTTTT. The chain carries TRBV7-6 and TRBJ2-2, with D possibly matching TRBD2 (5 bases). There are 16 residues in the CDR3. Trimming stripped 5 bases from V and 3 bases from J, with 16 bases between. Germline V gene data show CDR1 as SGHVS and CDR2 as FNYEAQ.

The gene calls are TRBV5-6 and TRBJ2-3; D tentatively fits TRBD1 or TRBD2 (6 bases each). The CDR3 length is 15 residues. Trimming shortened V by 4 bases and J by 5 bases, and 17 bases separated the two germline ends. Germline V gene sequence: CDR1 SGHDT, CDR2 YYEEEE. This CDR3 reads CASSLGRGLGDTQYF. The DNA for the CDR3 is TGTGCCAGCAGCCTTGGTCGGGGGCTCGGAGATACGCAGTATTTT.

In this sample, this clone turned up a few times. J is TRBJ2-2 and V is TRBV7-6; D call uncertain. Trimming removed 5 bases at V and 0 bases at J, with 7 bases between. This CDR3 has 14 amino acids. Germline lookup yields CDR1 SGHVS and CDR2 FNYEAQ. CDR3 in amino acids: CASSPNANTGELFF. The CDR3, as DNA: TGTGCCAGCAGCCCTAATGCGAACACCGGGGAGCTGTTTTTT.

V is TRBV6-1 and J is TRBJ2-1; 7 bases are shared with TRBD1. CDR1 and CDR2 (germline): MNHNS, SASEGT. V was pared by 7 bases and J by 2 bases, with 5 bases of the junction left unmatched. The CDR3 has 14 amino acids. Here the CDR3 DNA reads TGTGCCAGCACCTGGACAGGAGCCTACAATGAGCAGTTCTTC. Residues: CASTWTGAYNEQFF.

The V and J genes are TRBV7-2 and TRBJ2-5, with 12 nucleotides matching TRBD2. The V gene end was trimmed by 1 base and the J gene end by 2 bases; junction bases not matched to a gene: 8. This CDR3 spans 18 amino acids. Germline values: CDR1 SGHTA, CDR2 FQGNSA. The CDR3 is CASSLDLAGGPRQETQYF. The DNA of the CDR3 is TGTGCCAGCAGCTTAGATCTAGCGGGGGGGCCACGACAAGAGACCCAGTACTTC.

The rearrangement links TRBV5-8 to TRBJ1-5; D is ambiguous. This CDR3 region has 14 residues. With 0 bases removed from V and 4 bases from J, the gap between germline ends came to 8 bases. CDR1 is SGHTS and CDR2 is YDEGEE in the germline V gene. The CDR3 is CASSLDGGNQPQHF. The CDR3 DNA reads TGTGCCAGCAGCTTGGATGGCGGGAATCAGCCCCAGCATTTT.

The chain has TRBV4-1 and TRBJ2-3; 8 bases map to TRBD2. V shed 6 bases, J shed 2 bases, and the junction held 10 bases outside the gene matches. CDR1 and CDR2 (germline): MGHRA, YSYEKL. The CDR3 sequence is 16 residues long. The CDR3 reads CASRREAGVTTDTQYF. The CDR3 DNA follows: TGCGCCAGCAGACGTGAAGCGGGAGTAACCACAGATACGCAGTATTTT.

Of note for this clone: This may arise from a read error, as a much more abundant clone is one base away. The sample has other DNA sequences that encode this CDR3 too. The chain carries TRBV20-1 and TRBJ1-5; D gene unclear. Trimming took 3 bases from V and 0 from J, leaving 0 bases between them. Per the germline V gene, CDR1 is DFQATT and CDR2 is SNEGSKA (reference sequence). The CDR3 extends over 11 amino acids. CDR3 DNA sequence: TGCAGTGCTAGTAGCAATCAGCCCCAGCATTTT. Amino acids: CSASSNQPQHF.

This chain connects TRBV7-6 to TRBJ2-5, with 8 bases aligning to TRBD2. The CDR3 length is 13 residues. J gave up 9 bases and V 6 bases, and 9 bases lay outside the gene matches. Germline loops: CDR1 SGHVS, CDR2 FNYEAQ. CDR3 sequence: CASRVDMRGAQYF. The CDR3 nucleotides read TGTGCCAGCAGAGTTGACATGCGGGGGGCCCAGTACTTC. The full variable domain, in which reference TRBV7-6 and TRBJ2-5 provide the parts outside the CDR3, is GAGVSQSPRYKVTKRGQDVALRCDPISGHVSLYWYRQALGQGPEFLTYFNYEAQQDKSGLPNDRFSAERPEGSISTLTIQRTEQRDSAMYRCASRVDMRGAQYFGPGTRLLVL.

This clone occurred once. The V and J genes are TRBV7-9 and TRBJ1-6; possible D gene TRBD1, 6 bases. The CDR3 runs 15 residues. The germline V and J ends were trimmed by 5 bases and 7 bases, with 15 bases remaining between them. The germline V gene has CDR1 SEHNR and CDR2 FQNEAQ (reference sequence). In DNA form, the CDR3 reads TGTGCCAGCAGCGTACGGACAGTCGGCAATTCACCCCTCCACTTT. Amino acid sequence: CASSVRTVGNSPLHF. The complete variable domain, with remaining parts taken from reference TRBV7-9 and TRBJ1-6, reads DTGVSQNPRHKITKRGQNVTFRCDPISEHNRLYWYRQTLGQGPEFLTYFQNEAQLEKSRLLSDRFSAERPKGSFSTLEIQRTEQGDSAMYLCASSVRTVGNSPLHFGNGTRLTVT.

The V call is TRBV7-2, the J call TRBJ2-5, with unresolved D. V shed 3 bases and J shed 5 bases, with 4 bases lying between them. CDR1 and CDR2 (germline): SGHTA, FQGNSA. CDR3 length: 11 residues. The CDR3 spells CASSFIETQYF. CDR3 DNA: TGTGCCAGCAGCTTCATCGAGACCCAGTACTTC. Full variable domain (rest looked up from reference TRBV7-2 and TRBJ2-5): GAGVSQSPSNKVTEKGKDVELRCDPISGHTALYWYRQSLGQGLEFLIYFQGNSAPDKSGLPSDRFSAERTGGSVSTLTIQRTQQEDSAVYLCASSFIETQYFGPGTRLLVL.